This TCR beta chain was identified during a study of blood T cell repertoires in COVID-19. Background on the study: Sample material is recorded as cDNA or gDNA derived from T cells, B-cell-depleted T cells, or PBMCs.

The authors' processing: Amplified reference gene primers provided the basis for estimating nucleated cell counts. Measured with immunoSEQ multiplex PCR; TCRdb has only the in-frame clones, and not every one. V and J calls and clone size come straight from that table; D and trimming were deduced from the DNA. The data contain 230,000 or so clones, about 91% of them singletons. Cohort placement rested on clinical history that participants reported themselves. Per germline, CDR1 MDHEN and CDR2 SYDVKM. The CDR3 is 16 amino acids. V lost 2 bases and J lost 1; bases outside the gene matches: 6. The clonotype was recovered from a woman between 35 and 50 years old with acute COVID-19. Sequencing used PBMCs or T cells enriched from blood (not recorded which). The chain employs TRBV28 and TRBJ1-1; 8 bases match TRBD1. CDR3 loop: CASSLPGQGGNTEAFF. The CDR3 nucleotides read TGTGCCAGCAGTTTACCCGGACAGGGAGGGAACACTGAAGCTTTCTTT.